This T cell receptor (beta chain) was sequenced for a study of shared clonotypes between healthy human individuals. Study observations and caveats: In several donors, 4.5% to 5.5% of naive CD4 clonotypes appeared in common.

To note about this clone: The antigen remains unidentified.

The table came from immunoSEQ multiplex PCR; TCRdb's copy has only in-frame clones and leaves some out. Of approximately 2,000,000 clones in the sample, roughly 92% were seen once. The V and J ends lost 2 bases and 9 bases, in that order; junction bases with no gene match: 1. This CDR3 has 14 amino acids. Germline assignment: CDR1 SGDLS and CDR2 YYNGEE. Sequenced sample: naive CD4+ T cells from PBMCs. Subset of the sample: CD45RA+ positively selected. The chain has TRBV9 and TRBJ2-1; 14 bases are a match to TRBD2. This clonotype originated in a man aged 18 to 29 in good health. Some clones in this sample may be carry-over from other donors' samples. CDR3 coding DNA: TGTGCCAGCAGCGTGGGGACTAGCGGGGGTGAGCAGTTCTTC. Its protein product is CASSVGTSGGEQFF.